This T cell receptor (beta chain) was captured by sequencing in a study of technical replicates of blood from several donors. Measured with immunoSEQ multiplex PCR; TCRdb has only the in-frame clones, and not every one. The sample lists tens of thousands of clones; about 86% were seen once. With 5 bases removed from V and 3 bases from J, the gap between germline ends came to 11 bases. Germline V gives CDR1 PRHDT, CDR2 FYEKMQ (reference sequence). The CDR3 runs to 13 residues. Sequenced sample: PBMCs. The rearrangement uses TRBV13 and TRBJ2-7, with a possible D match to TRBD2 (6 bases). This sequence was found in a human donor in good health. Some clones in this sample may be carry-over from other donors' samples. This CDR3 reads CASSRSSGYEQYF. The CDR3 bases are TGTGCCAGCAGCAGAAGTAGCGGCTACGAGCAGTACTTC.